This TCR beta chain was captured by sequencing in a study of shared clonotypes between healthy human individuals (dated by TCRdb to about 2020). Regarding the study in general: The cohort comprised two women and a few men aged 18 to 49 years. Per donor, three plates each were used for CD4 naive and CD4 memory, two for CD8 naive, and one for CD8 memory. The study deeply sequenced blood TCR repertoires of about 5 healthy adults to estimate repertoire size and the extent of clonotype sharing between individuals. To increase sequencing depth and limit assay-specific biases, different laboratories used diverse techniques to prepare libraries and sequence TCR repertoires. Each donor's leukapheresis produced roughly between roughly 0.94 and 9.5 billion PBMCs. General study outcomes and caveats: Only blood was sampled, and tissue TCR repertoires likely differ from those in blood. Incomplete sequencing was indicated by rarefaction of sorted-subset datasets, despite the large sequencing depth. Sharing across a few donors was observed for around 5% of naive CD4, 3.5% of naive CD8, about 2.3% of memory CD4, and roughly 0.4% of memory CD8 clonotypes. Based on pairwise subsampling, the degree of clonotype sharing among donors was expected to be affected by sequencing depth. The genetic and exposure-history diversity represented was limited by the small number of donors. Estimated clonotype richness was generally larger for naive than for memory subsets. Higher generation probabilities were observed for clonotypes shared by all four sorted-subset donors than for non-shared clonotypes.

Using the deep immunoSEQ assay, TCR CDR3 regions were amplified from genomic DNA by multiplex PCR. Genomic DNA extracted from each cell subset was distributed evenly over all wells of several immunoSEQ 96-well plates, and each plate served as one replicate. For sorted subsets, about 220 ng of genomic DNA, equivalent to some 30,000 T cell genomes, went into each replicate PCR. The purified libraries were quantified using a Qubit 3.0 fluorometer, sized with a Bioanalyzer 2100, and then quantified again using the KAPA Library Quantification kit. Each immunoSEQ 96-well plate was sequenced on its own single-read 150-cycle Illumina NextSeq 550 flow cell. From the authors' description of their analysis: The immunoSEQ output contained only junctional sequences without quality scores, so filtering could not match that applied to full-length reads. To assign V/J genes and CDR3, sequences were annotated using PyIR, a Python wrapper for IgBLAST v1.9, with IMGT germline references. Reads were filtered out if the reads had weak V/J assignments (E-value above 1e-6), no CDR3, stop codons, out-of-frame junctions, or ambiguous translated residues. V3J clonotypes were defined as sequences sharing an identical inferred V gene, J gene, and CDR3 amino acid sequence. The percentage overlap between two repertoires was calculated by dividing the number of shared unique clonotypes by the size of the smaller repertoire. RTK rarefaction, the Chao1 estimator, and Recon v2.1 estimates of unobserved clonotypes were used to assess repertoire richness. Generation probabilities for all TCRbeta clonotypes obtained by the gDNA method from a few donors were computed using OLGA. TCRdb limited this immuneACCESS table to in-frame rearrangements with V and J called. A share of clones is missing; checked studies link under half to unresolved V genes, and the rest is unexplained. V and J calls plus clone size are reproduced from that table; the DNA served to infer D and trimming. Present in this sample are 600,000 to 800,000 clones, roughly two thirds of which were seen just once. In total, the top ten clones hold under 2% of the sample.

The donors were healthy, HIV-negative adults who had no recently reported acute infections or vaccinations. Every donor was a Caucasian adult living in Nashville, Tennessee, USA. Magnetic negative selection was used to enrich CD4+ T cells, after which naive cells were positively selected on CD45RA and the negative fraction became the memory subset. After blood collection by leukapheresis, PBMCs were isolated using Ficoll-Histopaque density gradient centrifugation and then cryopreserved in the vapor phase of liquid nitrogen. Analytical flow cytometry was used to check the purity and quantity of every magnetically sorted T cell population. From each sorted fraction, genomic DNA was isolated and quantified by UV absorbance on a Nanodrop 2000c. The CDR3 covers 16 residues, taking in both the cysteine and the phenylalanine. CDR3 DNA is the only sequence kept; it has 48 bases, read in frame from the first base. For this chain, trimming is 2 bases at the V end and 8 bases at the J end, and the number of junction bases without a gene match is 10. CDR1 is given as SGHAT and CDR2 as FQNNGV, both from the germline V gene.

Regarding this clone: Which antigen it targets is not known. The record has no base qualities; no much larger clone is one base away.

The sequence links TRBV11-2 to TRBJ2-1; 9 junctional bases match TRBD2. The origin of this receptor is a woman aged 25 to 39 in good health. Sequencing was performed on memory CD4+ T cells sorted from blood. In the paper's terms, the cell subset or site label means: CD45RA-negative fraction. The CDR3 reads as follows: CASSLLLAGEWDEQFF. The DNA reads as follows: TGTGCCAGCAGCTTATTGTTAGCGGGAGAGTGGGATGAGCAGTTCTTC.